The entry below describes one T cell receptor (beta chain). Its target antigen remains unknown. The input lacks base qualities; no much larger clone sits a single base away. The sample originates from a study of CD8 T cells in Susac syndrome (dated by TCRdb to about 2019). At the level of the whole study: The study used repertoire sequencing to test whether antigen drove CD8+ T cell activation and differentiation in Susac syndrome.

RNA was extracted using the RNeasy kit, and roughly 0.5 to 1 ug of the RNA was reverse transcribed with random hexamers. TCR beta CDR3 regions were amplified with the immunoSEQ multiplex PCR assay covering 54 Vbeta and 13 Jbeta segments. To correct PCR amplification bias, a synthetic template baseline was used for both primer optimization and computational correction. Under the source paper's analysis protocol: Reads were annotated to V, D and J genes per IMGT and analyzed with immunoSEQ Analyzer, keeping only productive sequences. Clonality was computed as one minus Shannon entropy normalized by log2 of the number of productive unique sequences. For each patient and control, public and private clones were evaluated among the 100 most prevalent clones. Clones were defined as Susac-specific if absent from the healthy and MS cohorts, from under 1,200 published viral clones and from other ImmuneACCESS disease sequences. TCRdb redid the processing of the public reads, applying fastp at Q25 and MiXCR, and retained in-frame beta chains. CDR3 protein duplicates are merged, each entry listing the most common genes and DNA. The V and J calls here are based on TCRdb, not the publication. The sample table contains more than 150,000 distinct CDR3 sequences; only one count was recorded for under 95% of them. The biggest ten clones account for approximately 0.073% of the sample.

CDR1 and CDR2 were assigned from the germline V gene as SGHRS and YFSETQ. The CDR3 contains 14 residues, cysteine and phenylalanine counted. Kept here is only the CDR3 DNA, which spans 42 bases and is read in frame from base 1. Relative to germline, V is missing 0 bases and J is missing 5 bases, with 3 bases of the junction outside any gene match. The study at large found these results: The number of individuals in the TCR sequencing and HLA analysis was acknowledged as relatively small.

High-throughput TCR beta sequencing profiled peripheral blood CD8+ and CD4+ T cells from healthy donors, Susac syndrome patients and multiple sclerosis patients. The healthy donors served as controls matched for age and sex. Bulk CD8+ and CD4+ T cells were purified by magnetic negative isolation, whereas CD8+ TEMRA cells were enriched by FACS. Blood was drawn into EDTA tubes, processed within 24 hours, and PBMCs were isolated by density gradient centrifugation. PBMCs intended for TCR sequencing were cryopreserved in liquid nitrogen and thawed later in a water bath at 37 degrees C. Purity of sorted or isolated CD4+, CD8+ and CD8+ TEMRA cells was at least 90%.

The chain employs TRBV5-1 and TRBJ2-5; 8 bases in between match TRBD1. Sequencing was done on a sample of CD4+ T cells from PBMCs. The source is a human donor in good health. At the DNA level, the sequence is TGCGCCAGCAGCTTGGGGCCAGGGGGCGAGACCCAGTACTTC. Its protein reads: CASSLGPGGETQYF.